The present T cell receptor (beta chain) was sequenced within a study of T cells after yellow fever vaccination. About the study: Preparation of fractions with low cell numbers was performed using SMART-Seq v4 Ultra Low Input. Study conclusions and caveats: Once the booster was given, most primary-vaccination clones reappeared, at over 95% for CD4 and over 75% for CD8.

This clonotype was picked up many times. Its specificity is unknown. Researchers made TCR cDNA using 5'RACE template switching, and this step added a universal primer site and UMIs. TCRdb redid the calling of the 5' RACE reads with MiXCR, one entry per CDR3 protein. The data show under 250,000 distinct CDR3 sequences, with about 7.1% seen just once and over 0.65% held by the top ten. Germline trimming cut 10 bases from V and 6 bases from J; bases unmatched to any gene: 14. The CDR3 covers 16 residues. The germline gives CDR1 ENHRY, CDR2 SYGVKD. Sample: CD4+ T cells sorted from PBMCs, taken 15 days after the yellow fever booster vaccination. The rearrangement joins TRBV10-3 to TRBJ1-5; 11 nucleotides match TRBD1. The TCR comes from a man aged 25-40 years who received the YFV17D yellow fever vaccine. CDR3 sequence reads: CATDGGGQGAGQPQHF. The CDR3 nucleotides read TGTGCCACCGATGGCGGTGGACAGGGGGCAGGTCAGCCCCAGCATTTT.